The next 20 T cell receptor beta chains were all read from a single sample in a study of shared clonotypes between healthy human individuals. Method: immunoSEQ multiplex PCR; TCRdb's copy keeps in-frame clones and lacks some. The sample lists about 340,000 clones; roughly 80% were seen once. The sequenced sample was memory CD4+ T cells sorted from blood. Specified subset: CD45RA-negative fraction. The receptors originated from a man aged 30 to 39 in good health.

In its sample, this clone was seen many times. The rearrangement uses TRBV6-1 and TRBJ1-5; no firm D call. V lost 4 bases, J lost 6 bases, and 22 bases lay in between. The CDR3 is 17 amino acids. Germline CDR1 MNHNS, CDR2 SASEGT. The CDR3 nucleotides are TGTGCCAGCAGTGCCCGACACGGCGGGGAAAAAAGTCAGCCCCAGCATTTT. The encoded protein is CASSARHGGEKSQPQHF.

The chain is built from TRBV7-9 and TRBJ2-3; 7 bases are shared with TRBD2. Looked up from germline, CDR1 is SEHNR and CDR2 is FQNEAQ (reference sequence). There are 14 residues in the CDR3. The V segment lost 5 bases and the J segment 6 bases; nucleotides outside the gene matches: 8. Written as DNA, the CDR3 is TGTGCCAGCAGCACAATCCGGGGGGTGGATACGCAGTATTTT. Translating it yields CASSTIRGVDTQYF.

The chain employs TRBV29-1 and TRBJ2-7, with D possibly being TRBD1 or TRBD2 (5 bases each). V lost 7 bases, J lost 5 bases, and 21 bases lay in between. Germline CDR1 SQVTM, CDR2 ANQGSEA. This CDR3 comprises 14 residues. The chain's CDR3 is CSAARGSLKNEQYF. For the CDR3, the DNA is TGCAGCGCTGCGAGGGGTAGCCTCAAGAACGAGCAGTACTTC.

This clone has a handful of counts. Other DNA sequences in this sample translate to the same CDR3. The genes are TRBV28 and TRBJ1-1; 7 nucleotides line up with TRBD1. Germline lookup yields CDR1 MDHEN and CDR2 SYDVKM. V was pared by 6 bases and J by 0 bases, with 7 bases of the junction left unmatched. This CDR3 has 15 amino acids. DNA of the CDR3: TGTGCCAGCAGCCTGCCGGGACAGCTGAACACTGAAGCTTTCTTT. It translates to CASSLPGQLNTEAFF.

This rearrangement joins TRBV6-1 to TRBJ2-7, with D maybe TRBD1 (5 bases). Germline V gives CDR1 MNHNS, CDR2 SASEGT. The V gene lost 3 bases and the J gene lost 5 bases, with 8 bases spanning the gap. The length of the CDR3 is 12 residues. The chain's CDR3 is CASSDRVHEQYF. DNA of the CDR3: TGTGCCAGCAGTGACAGGGTCCACGAGCAGTACTTC.

The J gene is TRBJ2-3, the V gene TRBV29-1; a weak D match, TRBD2 (6 bases). Between the trimmed V and J ends, which lost 8 bases and 6 bases, there was a span of 15 bases. This CDR3 contains 12 residues. The germline CDR1 and CDR2 sequences are SQVTM and ANQGSEA. DNA of the CDR3: TGCAGCCCTGGAGGGACTGGGGATACGCAGTATTTT. It encodes CSPGGTGDTQYF.

The chain uses TRBV10-1 and TRBJ2-1; D unclear. Trimming cost V 3 bases and J 9 bases, with 6 bases left between them. Germline CDR1 is WNHNN and CDR2 is SYGVQD (reference sequence). The CDR3 totals 11 residues. The CDR3 DNA reads as TGCGCCAGCAGTGATATTGGTGAGCAGTTCTTC. This codes for CASSDIGEQFF.

This clone was counted between two and nine times. This chain connects TRBV5-5 to TRBJ2-3; no definite D call. V dropped 4 bases and J dropped 2 bases, with 11 bases sitting between them. The CDR3 contains 14 residues. CDR1 is SGHKS and CDR2 is YYEKEE in the germline V gene (reference sequence). CDR3 loop: CASSEDVATDTQYF. In DNA form, the CDR3 reads TGTGCCAGCAGCGAGGACGTAGCCACAGATACGCAGTATTTT.

This clone appeared a single time. One end of the junction is discordant with germline, which a read error may explain. V usage is TRBV7-7 and J usage is TRBJ2-1, with 12 nucleotides matching TRBD2. Germline values: CDR1 SSHAT, CDR2 FNYEAQ (reference sequence). CDR3 length: 17 residues. CDR3 DNA sequence: TGTGCTAGCAGCCCCTGGACTAGCGGGACCTCCTACAATGAGCAGTTCTTC. It translates to CASSPWTSGTSYNEQFF. Looking up the rest from reference TRBV7-7 and TRBJ2-1 gives the full variable domain: GAGVSQSPRYKVTKRGQDVTLRCDPISSHATLYWYQQALGQGPEFLTYFNYEAQPDKSGLPSDRFSAERPEGSISTLTIQRTEQRDSAMYRCASSPWTSGTSYNEQFFGPGTRLTVL.

This clone came up a few times. The chain couples TRBV11-2 to TRBJ2-1, with D perhaps assigned TRBD1 or TRBD2 (5 bases each). V lost 3 bases, J lost 9 bases, and 6 bases lay in between. The CDR3 is made up of 11 amino acids. From germline, CDR1 is SGHAT and CDR2 FQNNGV. The CDR3, as DNA: TGTGCCAGCAGCTTTGGGGGTGAGCAGTTCTTC. Amino acid sequence: CASSFGGEQFF.

The CDR3: CASSSRTGFIYF. The CDR3 DNA sequence: TGTGCCAGCAGCTCCAGGACAGGGTTCATATATTTT. This chain uses TRBV5-6 with TRBJ1-3, with 8 bases that match TRBD1. Germline loops: CDR1 SGHDT, CDR2 YYEEEE. J gave up 12 bases and V 3 bases, and 5 bases lay outside the gene matches. The CDR3 has 12 residues.

This clone was detected many times. The chain combines TRBV5-1 with TRBJ2-7; 10 bases align to TRBD1. CDR1 and CDR2 from the germline V gene are SGHRS and YFSETQ. CDR3 size: 15 residues. J was trimmed by 6 bases and V by 2 bases; bases with no gene match: 8. The CDR3 loop is CASSFGTGDLGEQYF. The CDR3 DNA reads as TGCGCCAGCAGCTTCGGGACAGGGGATTTGGGCGAGCAGTACTTC.

The genes are TRBV11-2 and TRBJ2-2; no clear D gene. The CDR3 length is 13 residues. V gave up 3 bases and J gave up 4 bases, with 6 bases separating them. Germline V gene lookup returns CDR1 SGHAT and CDR2 FQNNGV. CDR3 amino acids: CASSFHSTGELFF. Written as DNA, the CDR3 is TGTGCCAGCAGCTTCCACAGCACCGGGGAGCTGTTTTTT. The whole variable domain, remainder taken from reference TRBV11-2 and TRBJ2-2, is EAGVAQSPRYKIIEKRQSVAFWCNPISGHATLYWYQQILGQGPKLLIQFQNNGVVDDSQLPKDRFSAERLKGVDSTLKIQPAKLEDSAVYLCASSFHSTGELFFGEGSRLTVL.

The chain carries TRBV19 and TRBJ2-3; D uncertain. This CDR3 region has 17 residues. From germline, CDR1 is LNHDA and CDR2 SQIVND (reference sequence). V dropped 3 bases and J dropped 0 bases, with 16 bases sitting between them. CDR3 sequence: CASSITGRKFSTDTQYF. The DNA of the CDR3 is TGTGCCAGTAGTATTACTGGTCGGAAGTTCAGCACAGATACGCAGTATTTT.

The chain is built from TRBV5-4 and TRBJ1-4, with D perhaps TRBD1 (5 bases). The CDR3 is made up of 15 amino acids. CDR1 SGHNT and CDR2 YYREEE come from the germline V gene (reference sequence). V shed 2 bases and J shed 5 bases, with 13 bases lying between them. The CDR3 nucleotides are TGTGCCAGCAGCTTTGCCGGGACGGAAAATGAAAAACTGTTTTTT. It yields the protein CASSFAGTENEKLFF.

The chain employs TRBV25-1 and TRBJ1-6; D is ambiguous. Germline assignment: CDR1 MGHDK and CDR2 SYGVNS. Trimming cost V 5 bases and J 2 bases, with 7 bases left between them. The CDR3 is 14 amino acids. As DNA, the CDR3 is TGTGCCAGCAGTCCGGCAGCCTATAATTCACCCCTCCACTTT. It translates to CASSPAAYNSPLHF.

This clone was counted ten times or more. The chain joins TRBV19 to TRBJ2-3, with a weak D call TRBD2 (5 bases). V shed 5 bases and J shed 3 bases, with 18 bases lying between them. The CDR3 has 16 residues. The germline CDR1 and CDR2 sequences are LNHDA and SQIVND (reference sequence). DNA for the CDR3: TGTGCCAGTAGTGGTGGGCAGCAGCGAGGGACAGATACGCAGTATTTT. Translating it yields CASSGGQQRGTDTQYF.

V is TRBV10-3 and J is TRBJ2-2, with D perhaps being TRBD1 or TRBD2 (5 bases each). The CDR3 spans 14 residues. Germline V gene lookup returns CDR1 ENHRY and CDR2 SYGVKD. V was clipped by 6 bases and J by 5 bases, with 13 bases between them. This CDR3 reads CAISGTGGTGELFF. DNA for the CDR3: TGTGCCATCAGCGGGACGGGTGGGACCGGGGAGCTGTTTTTT.

A single count supports this clone. J is TRBJ1-5 and V is TRBV28; tentatively, D is TRBD1 (5 bases). V dropped 7 bases and J dropped 2 bases, with 15 bases sitting between them. The CDR3 is made up of 15 amino acids. CDR1 and CDR2 (germline): MDHEN, SYDVKM. Here the CDR3 reads CASIVGGSGNQPQHF. In DNA form, the CDR3 reads TGTGCCAGCATTGTGGGGGGGTCGGGCAATCAGCCCCAGCATTTT.

The chain uses TRBV6-6 and TRBJ2-7, with 10 bases identical to TRBD2. The junction had 3 bases not matched to a gene; V was cut back by 8 bases and J by 2 bases. This CDR3 contains 13 residues. From germline, CDR1 is MNHNY and CDR2 SVGAGI (reference sequence). Written as DNA, the CDR3 is TGTGCCAGCGGGGGGACTAGCGCCTACGAGCAGTACTTC. Protein: CASGGTSAYEQYF.